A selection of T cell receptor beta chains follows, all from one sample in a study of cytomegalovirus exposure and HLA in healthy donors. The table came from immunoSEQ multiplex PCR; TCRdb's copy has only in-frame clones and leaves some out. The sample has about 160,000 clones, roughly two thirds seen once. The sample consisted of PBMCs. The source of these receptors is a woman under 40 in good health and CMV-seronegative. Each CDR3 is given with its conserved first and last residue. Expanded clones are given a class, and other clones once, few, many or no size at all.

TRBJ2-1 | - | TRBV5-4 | CASSLGLLNEQFF
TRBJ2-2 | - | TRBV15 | CATSRDWGTSGGAHSGELFF
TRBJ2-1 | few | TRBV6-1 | CASTTVREQFF
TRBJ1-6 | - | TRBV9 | CASSVGWEWNSPLHF
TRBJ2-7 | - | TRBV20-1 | CSVLQGYEQYF
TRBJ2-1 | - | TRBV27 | CASSRDSFDEQFF
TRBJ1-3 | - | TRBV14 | CASSRQVSGNTIYF
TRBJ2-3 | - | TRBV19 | CASSLEASVGDTQYF
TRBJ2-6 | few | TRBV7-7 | CASSLGRGPGANVLTF
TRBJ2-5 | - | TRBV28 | CASSLGQTSGMKETQYF
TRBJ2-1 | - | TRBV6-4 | CASSDSGLAGGKQFF
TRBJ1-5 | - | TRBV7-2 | CASSLERNQPQHF
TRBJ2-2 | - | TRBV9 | CASSSLGGTGELFF
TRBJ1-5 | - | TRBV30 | CAWNPPGEGQPQHF
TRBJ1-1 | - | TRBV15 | CATSTGGTEAFF
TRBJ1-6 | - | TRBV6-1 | CASSEPPGQPNSPLHF
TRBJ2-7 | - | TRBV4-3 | CASSQDWGSVAPEQYF
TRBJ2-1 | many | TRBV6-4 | CASSERAGGNNEQFF
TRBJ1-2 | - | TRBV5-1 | CASSLGAPSGYTF
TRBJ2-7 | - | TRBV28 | CASSAGTSGREEQYF
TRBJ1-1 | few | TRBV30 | CAWTLGQGNTEAFF
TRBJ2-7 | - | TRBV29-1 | CSVPTDAYEQYF
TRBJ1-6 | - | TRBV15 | CATSRATGTDSPLHF
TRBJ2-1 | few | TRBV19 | CAPRCSYNEQFF
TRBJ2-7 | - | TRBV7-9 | CASSSGLEDEQYF
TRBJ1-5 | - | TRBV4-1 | CASSHPGVAPQHF
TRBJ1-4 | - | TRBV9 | CASSVAGGSSTNEKLFF
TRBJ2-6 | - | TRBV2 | CASRLPTGGQSGANVLTF
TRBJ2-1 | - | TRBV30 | CAWSPSGNEQFF
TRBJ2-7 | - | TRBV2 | CASSSGLAGGRSYEQYF
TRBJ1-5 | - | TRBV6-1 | CASSRISNQPQHF
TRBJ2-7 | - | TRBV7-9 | CASSGSWLAREQYF
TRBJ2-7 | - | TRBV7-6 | CASSPGQDIPYEQYF
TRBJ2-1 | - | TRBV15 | CATSPGLAGFREQFF
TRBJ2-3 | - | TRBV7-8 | CASSALRDRGTDTQYF
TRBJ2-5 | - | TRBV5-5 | CASSYLAVETQYF
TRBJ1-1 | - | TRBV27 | CASRRGLAEAFF
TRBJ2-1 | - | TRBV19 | CASSTQPGAYNEQFF
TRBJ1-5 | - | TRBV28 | CASRWGTSYNQPQHF
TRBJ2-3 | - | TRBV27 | CASKRLDGTDTQYF
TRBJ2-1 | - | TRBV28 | CASRAGTHEQFF
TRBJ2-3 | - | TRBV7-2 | CASSLWTGGEGTQYF
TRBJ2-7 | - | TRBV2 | CASSEGATYEQYF
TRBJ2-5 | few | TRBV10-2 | CASRWGGQETQYF
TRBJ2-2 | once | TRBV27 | CASSLIAGYTGELFF
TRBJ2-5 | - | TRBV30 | CAWSGTADETQYF
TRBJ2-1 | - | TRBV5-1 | CASSPTSGSINEQFF
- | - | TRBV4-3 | CASSSGRAYEQYF